This TCR beta chain was profiled in a study of cytomegalovirus exposure and HLA in healthy donors. Points from the study as a whole: The investigators catalogued about 170 TCR beta chains as cytomegalovirus-associated. Rare TCR sequences dominated, though some public TCRs recurred in many donors. Under in vitro conditions, three CMV-associated chains were confirmed as specific for CMV antigens. The classifier reportedly diagnosed cytomegalovirus status with high sensitivity and specificity.

Germline CDR1 reads SQVTM; CDR2 reads ANQGSEA. V lost 4 bases, J lost 0 bases, and 9 bases stayed unmatched. This CDR3 region has 16 residues. Many counts were recorded for this clone. The antigen is undetermined. Repertoires were generated with immunoSEQ multiplex PCR, while TCRdb's copy carries only in-frame clones and drops some. Among approximately 160,000 clones listed, 70% to 90% were seen once. The V gene is TRBV29-1, the J gene TRBJ2-1; TRBD2 agrees at 7 bases. Sequencing input: PBMCs. This TCR was sampled from a woman between 25 and 40 years old in good health and CMV-seronegative. The CDR3 loop is CSVVSQRGRSYNEQFF. The CDR3 DNA reads as TGCAGCGTTGTGTCCCAGCGGGGACGCTCCTACAATGAGCAGTTCTTC.